This is a list of T cell receptor beta chains from one sample in a study of cytotoxic CD8 clonotypes in ibrutinib-treated CLL. Profiling relied on immunoSEQ multiplex PCR, and the TCRdb table lists in-frame clones only, not all of them. This sample yields roughly 100,000 clones, of which almost 80% are seen a single time; about 30% belongs to the top ten. The specimen comprised PBMCs, sampled after 12 months of ibrutinib treatment. The receptors here all came from a human donor with chronic lymphocytic leukemia. Both conserved end residues are part of each CDR3. A D gene is named only where the DNA matches it firmly. A row's size may be missing; if present it is once, few, many or a size class.

J gene: TRBJ2-7
clone size: .
CDR3 length: 14
D gene: TRBD2
V gene: TRBV30
CDR3 protein: CAWSHSGGSYEQYF
CDR3 DNA: TGTGCCTGGAGTCATAGCGGGGGGTCCTACGAGCAGTACTTC

J gene: TRBJ2-2
clone size: .
CDR3 length: 16
D gene: TRBD1
V gene: TRBV5-1
CDR3 protein: CASSLGTGSTGGELFF
CDR3 DNA: TGCGCCAGCAGCTTGGGGACAGGGTCAACCGGCGGGGAGCTGTTTTTT

J gene: TRBJ1-2
clone size: .
CDR3 length: 14
D gene: TRBD1
V gene: TRBV30
CDR3 protein: CAWSVLGGGGIHTF
CDR3 DNA: TGTGCCTGGAGTGTACTAGGAGGGGGCGGTATCCACACCTTC

J gene: TRBJ1-4
clone size: .
CDR3 length: 12
D gene: .
V gene: TRBV10-3
CDR3 protein: CAIGPPNEKLFF
CDR3 DNA: TGTGCCATCGGGCCACCTAATGAAAAACTGTTTTTT

J gene: TRBJ2-1
clone size: .
CDR3 length: 11
D gene: TRBD2
V gene: TRBV7-3
CDR3 protein: CASSSGGEQFF
CDR3 DNA: TGTGCCAGCAGCTCGGGAGGTGAGCAGTTCTTC

J gene: TRBJ2-1
clone size: few
CDR3 length: 14
D gene: TRBD1
V gene: TRBV9
CDR3 protein: CASSGGQTLDEQFF
CDR3 DNA: TGTGCCAGCAGCGGGGGACAGACCTTGGATGAGCAGTTCTTC

J gene: TRBJ2-7
clone size: .
CDR3 length: 15
D gene: TRBD1
V gene: TRBV6-6
CDR3 protein: CASSYSGDRPYEQYF
CDR3 DNA: TGTGCCAGCAGTTACTCTGGGGACAGACCCTACGAGCAGTACTTC

J gene: TRBJ2-1
clone size: .
CDR3 length: 13
D gene: TRBD2
V gene: TRBV12-5
CDR3 protein: CASGFARGGEQFF
CDR3 DNA: TGTGCTAGTGGTTTCGCTCGGGGGGGCGAGCAGTTCTTC

J gene: TRBJ2-1
clone size: .
CDR3 length: 13
D gene: .
V gene: TRBV25-1
CDR3 protein: CASMDTLYNEQFF
CDR3 DNA: TGTGCCAGCATGGACACCCTATACAATGAGCAGTTCTTC

J gene: TRBJ2-5
clone size: once
CDR3 length: 15
D gene: TRBD1
V gene: TRBV19
CDR3 protein: CASSIDQGAGETQYF
CDR3 DNA: TGTGCCAGTAGTATAGACCAGGGGGCGGGGGAGACCCAGTACTTC

J gene: TRBJ2-4
clone size: .
CDR3 length: 12
D gene: TRBD2
V gene: TRBV29-1
CDR3 protein: CSVTASSGGQGF
CDR3 DNA: TGCAGCGTCACCGCTTCTAGCGGGGGCCAGGGCTTC

J gene: TRBJ2-3
clone size: .
CDR3 length: 13
D gene: .
V gene: TRBV19
CDR3 protein: CASRTGGTDTQYF
CDR3 DNA: TGTGCCAGTAGGACCGGGGGCACAGATACGCAGTATTTT

J gene: TRBJ1-1
clone size: few
CDR3 length: 13
D gene: TRBD1
V gene: TRBV6-1
CDR3 protein: CASSVKQGTEAFF
CDR3 DNA: TGTGCCAGCAGTGTCAAACAGGGGACTGAAGCTTTCTTT

J gene: TRBJ2-2
clone size: .
CDR3 length: 15
D gene: .
V gene: TRBV7-2
CDR3 protein: CASSLQGIQGGELFF
CDR3 DNA: TGTGCCAGCAGCTTACAGGGGATTCAGGGCGGGGAGCTGTTTTTT

J gene: TRBJ2-2
clone size: .
CDR3 length: 16
D gene: .
V gene: TRBV27
CDR3 protein: CASSYRPALNTGELFF
CDR3 DNA: TGTGCCAGCAGTTACCGGCCAGCCTTAAACACCGGGGAGCTGTTTTTT

J gene: TRBJ2-7
clone size: .
CDR3 length: 15
D gene: TRBD2
V gene: TRBV11-3
CDR3 protein: CASSLSTSGTYEQYF
CDR3 DNA: TGTGCCAGCAGCTTATCGACTAGCGGGACCTACGAGCAGTACTTC

J gene: TRBJ2-7
clone size: .
CDR3 length: 13
D gene: TRBD1
V gene: TRBV5-4
CDR3 protein: CASSFQGAYEQYF
CDR3 DNA: TGTGCCAGCAGCTTTCAGGGGGCCTACGAGCAGTACTTC

J gene: TRBJ2-5
clone size: few
CDR3 length: 14
D gene: TRBD2
V gene: TRBV30
CDR3 protein: CAWSVTAGGETQYF
CDR3 DNA: TGTGCCTGGAGTGTTACAGCGGGGGGTGAGACCCAGTACTTC

J gene: TRBJ1-1
clone size: .
CDR3 length: 12
D gene: .
V gene: TRBV7-9
CDR3 protein: CASSLGVRGAFF
CDR3 DNA: TGTGCCAGCAGCTTAGGGGTACGAGGAGCTTTCTTT

J gene: TRBJ1-4
clone size: .
CDR3 length: 15
D gene: .
V gene: TRBV27
CDR3 protein: CASKSEGMGNEKLFF
CDR3 DNA: TGTGCCAGCAAATCGGAGGGAATGGGTAATGAAAAACTGTTTTTT

J gene: TRBJ2-7
clone size: once
CDR3 length: 14
D gene: .
V gene: TRBV5-4
CDR3 protein: CASSLFQGLGEQYF
CDR3 DNA: TGTGCCAGCAGCTTGTTTCAGGGGTTGGGCGAGCAGTACTTC

J gene: TRBJ2-4
clone size: once
CDR3 length: 16
D gene: TRBD2
V gene: TRBV7-6
CDR3 protein: CASSAGTSGGRDIQYF
CDR3 DNA: TGTGCCAGCAGCGCCGGGACTAGCGGGGGGAGGGACATTCAGTACTTC